The 13 T cell receptor beta chains in this list originate from one sample, sequenced in a study of response to subunit inactivated influenza vaccine. MiXCR, applied by TCRdb to the RT-PCR reads, yields one record per CDR3 protein. The repertoire has 300,000 to 350,000 distinct CDR3 sequences, roughly 20% of them found once; the top ten carry approximately 10%. The sequencing used PBMCs from blood, collected roughly 20 months after vaccination. The source is a man between 45 and 75 years old who received an inactivated influenza vaccine.

The rearrangement uses TRBV7-2 and TRBJ1-2; tentatively, D is TRBD1 (5 bases). The germline V gene encodes CDR1 SGHTA and CDR2 FQGNSA. The V end was cut by 8 bases, the J end by 4 bases, with 17 bases between. The CDR3 length is 14 residues. The CDR3: CASVGGRGVYGYTF. The DNA for the CDR3 is TGTGCCAGCGTCGGAGGTAGGGGTGTCTATGGCTACACCTTC.

The chain employs TRBV18 and TRBJ1-5; D perhaps matches TRBD1 (5 bases). V lost 5 bases, J lost 3 bases, and 17 bases lay in between. Germline values: CDR1 KGHSH, CDR2 LQKENI. CDR3 size: 16 residues. CDR3 loop: CASSSTRQGFNQPQHF. DNA of the CDR3: TGTGCCAGCTCATCCACCCGGCAGGGATTCAATCAGCCCCAGCATTTT.

V gene TRBV29-1 combines with J gene TRBJ2-6, with unresolved D. The germline V and J ends were trimmed by 5 bases and 2 bases, with 4 bases remaining between them. In germline, CDR1 is SQVTM, CDR2 ANQGSEA. The CDR3 loop spans 12 amino acids. The DNA of the CDR3 is TGCAGCGTTCGGGCTGGGGCCAACGTCCTGACTTTC. This encodes CSVRAGANVLTF.

A few counts support this clonotype. The chain uses TRBV20-1 and TRBJ1-2; D not resolved. The CDR3 is 15 amino acids. CDR1 and CDR2 from the germline V gene are DFQATT and SNEGSKA (reference sequence). V dropped 2 bases and J dropped 4 bases, with 17 bases sitting between them. For the CDR3, the DNA is TGCAGTGCTAGACCCGGATCAACGAATTCCTATGGCTACACCTTC. This translates into CSARPGSTNSYGYTF.

In its sample, this clonotype was seen many times. V and J are TRBV12-5 and TRBJ1-2, with D hard to call. Germline CDR1 reads LGHNT; CDR2 reads FRNRAP. CDR3 length: 16 residues. Trimming took 6 bases from V and 0 from J, leaving 17 bases between them. The CDR3 nucleotides read TGTGCTAGTGGGCCTTCCGAGGGAAGGACTAACTATGGCTACACCTTC. Encoded protein: CASGPSEGRTNYGYTF.

In DNA form, the CDR3 reads TGCAGTGCTAGCGCTAGCGGGACTGAGGATACGCAGTATTTT. This codes for CSASASGTEDTQYF. V gene TRBV20-1 combines with J gene TRBJ2-3; TRBD2 matches 9 bases. Germline values: CDR1 DFQATT, CDR2 SNEGSKA (reference sequence). The CDR3 consists of 14 residues. The ends lost 3 bases at V and 6 bases at J; junction bases unmatched: 7.

This clonotype was seen a handful of times. The chain is built from TRBV7-9 and TRBJ1-1; TRBD1 is a possible D gene (5 bases). Germline CDR1 is SEHNR and CDR2 is FQNEAQ (reference sequence). The CDR3 runs to 16 residues. Trimming took 7 bases from V and 1 from J, leaving 19 bases between them. The CDR3 DNA reads TGTGCCAGCATCTTTGAACTACAGGCGGAGAACACTGAAGCTTTCTTT. This sequence encodes CASIFELQAENTEAFF.

The rearrangement joins TRBV27 to TRBJ2-1; 8 nucleotides match TRBD2. Looked up from germline, CDR1 is MNHEY and CDR2 is SMNVEV (reference sequence). V lost 4 bases, J lost 10 bases, and 15 bases stayed unmatched. The CDR3 has 16 residues. CDR3 nucleotide sequence: TGTGCCAGCAGTTACAGGGCGGGAGGCACGGTCGGGGAGCAGTTCTTC. This translates into CASSYRAGGTVGEQFF.

Comments on this clonotype: This CDR3 is missing its conserved last phenylalanine or tryptophan, likely due to a read error. The V and J genes are TRBV6-2 or TRBV6-3 and TRBJ2-1; D gene unclear. The ends were cut back, 3 bases at V and 4 bases at J, with 13 bases in the middle. Germline-derived CDR1 and CDR2 are MNHEY and SVGEGT. The CDR3 has 15 amino acids. This chain's CDR3 is CASSYMGVYYNEQFL. CDR3 DNA: TGTGCCAGCAGTTATATGGGTGTTTATTACAATGAGCAGTTCTTA.

The chain employs TRBV7-8 and TRBJ1-5, with a possible D match to TRBD1 (5 bases). The CDR3 length is 19 residues. V lost 2 bases and J lost 1, with 21 bases in between. Germline CDR1 and CDR2: SGHVS and FQNEAQ. The CDR3 coding sequence is TGTGCCAGCAGCTTATACCCCACTTCCAGGGCAGGCAGCAATCAGCCCCAGCATTTT. Translating gives CASSLYPTSRAGSNQPQHF.

This chain joins TRBV10-3 and TRBJ2-2; no clear D gene. Looked up from germline, CDR1 is ENHRY and CDR2 is SYGVKD. The CDR3 covers 15 residues. The V gene lost 9 bases and the J gene lost 0 bases, with 14 bases spanning the gap. CDR3 protein: CAIRSKSANTGELFF. For the CDR3, the DNA is TGTGCCATTCGGTCGAAGTCAGCGAACACCGGGGAGCTGTTTTTT.

CDR3 protein: CASSLGATNEQYF. The CDR3 DNA reads as TGTGCCAGCAGTCTTGGGGCTACGAACGAGCAGTACTTC. The chain uses TRBV12-3 or TRBV12-4 and TRBJ2-7, with D perhaps TRBD1 (5 bases). The CDR3 has 13 residues. V lost 5 bases to trimming and J lost 5 bases, with 13 bases between them.

This clonotype was seen only a few times. The chain joins TRBV28 to TRBJ1-2; D is perhaps TRBD1 (5 bases). The CDR3 is made up of 13 amino acids. Per the germline V gene, CDR1 is MDHEN and CDR2 is SYDVKM. V was cut by 2 bases and J by 6 bases, with 10 bases left in between. CDR3 nucleotides: TGTGCCAGCAGTTTAAAACAGACAGATGGCTACACCTTC. This translates into CASSLKQTDGYTF.